The present entry profiles one TCR beta chain with its context. Its antigen is unknown. The cohort was made up of about 670 healthy bone marrow donors. At the time of sampling, every cohort member was nominally healthy, though immune exposures that went unrecorded were likely present. The donor tested CMV seronegative and was one of the 352 seronegative cohort members. Each donor provided a peripheral blood sample, and peripheral blood mononuclear cells were used for TCR beta sequencing. Genomic DNA was extracted from the blood cell samples with the Qiagen DNeasy Blood Extraction Kit. The data were obtained in a study of cytomegalovirus exposure and HLA in healthy donors (dated by TCRdb to the late 2010s). A note on the overall study: An earlier analysis of approximately 640 of the donors reported 250 to 300 Gb of sequence data and some 100 million unique TCR beta sequences from approximately 180 million T cells. An early release that covered about 600 HLA-typed donors contained approximately 300 gigabases of sequencing data and 85 million to 100 million unique TCR sequences. High-throughput TCR immunosequencing, statistical association of individual TCRs with disease status, and machine learning were combined to predict cytomegalovirus infection status. Typing coverage differed by locus: A, B, C, DRB1 and DQB1 were typed in about 620-630 donors, DQA1 in approximately 520, DPA1 in roughly 590, and DPB1 in roughly 450. Donor age, sex, ethnicity and CMV serostatus were compiled alongside the repertoire data. Class I and class II HLA loci were covered by the typing at four-digit resolution. All discovery cohort repertoires had been generated on a single sequencing platform. Among the approximately 400 genotyped donors, approximately 81% belonged to the genetic ancestry cluster associated with self-reported Caucasian donors. An earlier analysis of around 640 of the donors used high-throughput TCR beta sequencing to judge whether each TCR beta V gene segment behaved as functional or pseudogenic. In a later analysis, previously published TCR beta repertoires from several hundred donors were re-analyzed and high-resolution HLA genotyping was added so that TCR occurrence patterns could be studied. The study profiled the T cell repertoires of hundreds of subjects by immunosequencing and related them to cytomegalovirus serostatus. A separate validation cohort of more than 100 different subjects was used in addition to the approximately 700-subject first cohort. Among a few hundred genotyped donors of the cohort, an average of about 240,000 unique TCR beta nucleotide sequences were sequenced per donor, around 20% of them non-productive. In a later genetic analysis, genome-wide SNP genotypes for about three fifths of the roughly 670 donors were used, and that subset was treated as a discovery cohort. The later analysis used no new phenotypic data to find candidate immune exposures, relying instead on TCR beta sequences and their occurrence across donors. Roughly five DR-DQ haplotypes were handled as single units for association and clustering because linkage in the cohort was strong. The study aimed to test whether signatures of past pathogen exposure could be identified by cataloging public T cell receptors. On the study overall, not on this receptor specifically: An association between a missense DCLRE1C variant and V-gene and J-gene trimming of TCR beta chains was found in a later genetic analysis and replicated in an independent cohort. Because HLA typing was unavailable for some donors at each locus, only the typed subset was used in association tests. Correlated functional status among segregating V segments might reflect linkage disequilibrium, but an unknown experimental factor could not be ruled out. In this cohort, only TCR beta chains were sequenced, and detectable features were limited by the absence of alpha or paired-chain data. According to a later analysis, TCR association rates differed among HLA loci, with DRB1 alleles showing the most associated TCRs and HLA-C alleles showing the fewest. For the cohort, immune exposure information was limited to CMV serostatus. The classifier was reported to diagnose cytomegalovirus status with high specificity and sensitivity in both the original cohort and the validation cohort. Compared with equally common non-associated chains, HLA-associated TCR beta chains in a later analysis were more clonally expanded and had lower generation probabilities. A later genetic analysis reported fewer N-insertions in productive TCRs among donors in an Asian-associated ancestry cluster than the approximately 670-donor mean. Because counts were too low, fewer than 20 rarely observed V segments, including chromosome 9 orphons, were excluded from the earlier analysis of fewer than 650 of the donors. Because the 87-base-pair reads could not distinguish some IMGT-functional V segments, including TRBV6-2 and TRBV6-3, those segments were excluded. While some public TCRs were present in many individuals, most TCR sequences turned up only very rarely across donors. Specific HLA alleles were associated with 16,951 TCR beta sequences at a false discovery rate of 0.05 in a later analysis. In a later analysis, several top co-occurrence clusters were reported to appear linked to parvovirus B19, influenza, CMV and Epstein-Barr virus. Most CMV-associated TCR beta chains appeared to be HLA-restricted in a later analysis, and the HLA associations seemed to be driven largely by CMV exposure. A group of highly shared sequence variants was considered likely to be a technical artifact of the sequencing pipeline. The authors suggested that the approach could potentially be extended to other disease states and immunological phenotypes. In the study, roughly 160 TCR beta chains were listed as associated with cytomegalovirus. A further reported finding was that TCR beta sequences accurately predicted the HLA-A and HLA-B alleles for most subjects in the first cohort. A few of the identified cytomegalovirus-associated TCR beta chains were confirmed in vitro to be specific for cytomegalovirus antigens. Sequencing depth was assumed to be roughly uniform across donors in the presence/absence analyses, though that assumption may not hold. Broadly in line with IMGT annotations, most TCR beta V segments showed up in productive rearrangements about 87% or about 30% of the time in an earlier analysis of some 590 of the donors. Assigning TCR associations to individual alleles was difficult when HLA alleles, especially DR and DQ, strongly co-occurred.

Library creation used the immunoSEQ multiplex PCR assay. For the multiplex PCR, a mixture combining 60 forward primers for TCR Vbeta segments and 13 reverse primers for TCR Jbeta segments was used. The CDR3 region of rearranged TCR beta genes was amplified from genomic DNA by a multiplex PCR assay. The Illumina HiSeq System was used to sequence the amplified TCR beta libraries as 87-base-pair reads. Per the original workflow: A later analysis tallied around 80 million unique TCR beta chains across the 666 repertoires, and around 10 million of those chains were shared by two or more donors. Raw reads were error-corrected and collapsed into unique sequences by a nearest-neighbor algorithm in which closely related sequences were merged to remove PCR and sequencing errors. To assign V, D and J gene segments, CDR3 sequences were aligned to IMGT reference sequences. Each retained sequence needed at least a six-nucleotide match to both a V gene segment and a J gene segment. Rearrangements were classified as productive when the CDR3 lacked stop codons and remained in frame with V and J, and all other rearrangements were classified as non-productive. CDR3 was defined according to IMGT convention as the region running from the second conserved V-encoded cysteine to the conserved J-encoded phenylalanine. The earlier analysis of some 550 of the donors excluded any sequence lacking an unambiguous match to a single V gene segment. An earlier analysis of approximately 590 of the donors classified V segments as functional when productive rearrangements were above 56.7% and as segregating when the standard deviation between donors was above 5%. A statistical classification framework was built to diagnose cytomegalovirus status from the catalog of TCR beta chain sequences. A later analysis assigned V and J genes by comparing TCR nucleotide sequences with IMGT/GENE-DB human TR gene sequences. The TCRdist pipeline was used in a later analysis to assign CDR3 sequences and most-parsimonious VDJ recombination scenarios. In a later analysis, every TCR beta chain was defined by the combination of its CDR3 amino acid sequence and its V-gene family, and reads without a unique V-gene family were dropped. A later analysis removed roughly 590 highly shared, low-generation-probability nucleotide sequences to deal with suspected cross-contamination and a sequencing artifact. A later analysis calculated a clonal expansion index for each public chain from normalized within-repertoire ranks of inferred template counts. In a later analysis, generation probabilities were computed using a VDJ recombination model fitted to out-of-frame rearrangements, and the results were checked against IGoR. A later analysis scored TCR-TCR, TCR-HLA and TCR-CMV co-occurrence with hypergeometric tests, applying a repertoire-size bias correction to TCR pairs. False discovery rates were estimated in a later analysis by permuting HLA or CMV assignments 20 times. A later analysis grouped co-occurring TCRs with DBSCAN, adding TCRdist sequence similarity when clustering within HLA-allele-positive subsets. Repertoires with fewer than 30,000 or more than 120,000 public chains were left out of co-occurrence clustering, as were a handful of repertoires with anomalous nucleotide sharing. What TCRdb holds here is the immuneACCESS table cut down to in-frame rearrangements. Part of the clones is not present; checked against another copy, under half of the missing clones reflect an unresolved V gene, and the others are unexplained. The V and J calls and clone size come from that table; D and trimming were worked out from the DNA. The table for this sample lists around 130,000 clones. The ten biggest clones cover less than 2% of the sample.

According to the germline V gene, CDR1 reads MDHEN and CDR2 reads SYDVKM. The CDR3 has 13 amino acids, counting the end cysteine and phenylalanine. Just CDR3 DNA is preserved here, 39 bases in frame from base 1. V lost 7 bases and J lost 3 bases, and the count of bases not matched to a germline gene is 5. Sequenced material: PBMCs. The chain joins TRBV28 to TRBJ2-7, with 8 bases aligning to TRBD1. This clonotype was obtained from a woman in her thirties or forties in good health and CMV-seronegative. The bases are TGTGCCAGCACCTCAGGGGGCTTCTACGAGCAGTACTTC. This sequence encodes CASTSGGFYEQYF.